The 12 T cell receptor beta chains below were found in one sample sequenced in a study of radiation and T cells in renal cell carcinoma. Repertoires were generated with immunoSEQ multiplex PCR, while TCRdb's copy carries only in-frame clones and drops some. The repertoire holds around 16,000 clones, with roughly 50% as singletons. As for treatment: 15 Gy SBRT to primary tumor, nephrectomy 4 weeks later. The specimen was tumor tissue, collected from a patient whose treatment included radiotherapy and nephrectomy. The receptors come from a woman aged 60-70 years with renal cell carcinoma.

This clone was seen a handful of times. Only one base separates this from a far larger clonotype, so it likely reflects a read error. The chain links TRBV11-3 to TRBJ1-2, with 11 bases that match TRBD1. Trimming at V came to 5 bases and at J to 2 bases, leaving 7 bases not matched to a gene. The CDR3 has 16 amino acids. Germline values: CDR1 SGHNT, CDR2 YENEEA. CDR3 residues: CASSHGQGAENYGYTF. As DNA, the CDR3 is TGTGCCAGCAGCCACGGACAGGGGGCGGAAAACTATGGCTACACCTTC.

At least ten counts were recorded for this clone. The V gene is TRBV11-1, the J gene TRBJ2-7, with 9 bases lining up with TRBD1. The CDR3 contains 13 residues. Germline V lookup: CDR1 SGHAT, CDR2 FQDESV (reference sequence). V trimming: 8 bases; J trimming: 1 base; junction bases outside the gene matches: 3. The CDR3 reads CASGTGKSYEQYF. The CDR3 nucleotides are TGTGCCAGCGGGACAGGGAAGTCCTACGAGCAGTACTTC.

This clone was detected a few times. This chain joins TRBV12-5 and TRBJ2-2; tentatively, D is TRBD1 or TRBD2 (5 bases each). This CDR3 is built from 18 residues. Trimming took off 1 base at V and 1 base at J, with 16 bases between the two ends. Germline CDR1 LGHNT, CDR2 FRNRAP. CDR3 sequence (DNA): TGTGCTAGTGGTTTGGCGCTTGATTGGGACCAGAACACCGGGGAGCTGTTTTTT. Translated: CASGLALDWDQNTGELFF. The whole variable domain, remainder taken from reference TRBV12-5 and TRBJ2-2, is DARVTQTPRHKVTEMGQEVTMRCQPILGHNTVFWYRQTMMQGLELLAYFRNRAPLDDSGMPKDRFSAEMPDATLATLKIQPSEPRDSAVYFCASGLALDWDQNTGELFFGEGSRLTVL.

The rearrangement joins TRBV6-9 to TRBJ2-1, with 11 bases aligning to TRBD2. Unmatched junction bases numbered 9, after V lost 2 bases and J lost 6 bases. This CDR3 comprises 17 residues. Per the germline V gene, CDR1 is MNHGY and CDR2 is SVAAGI. DNA for the CDR3: TGTGCCAGCAGTTATAAGGGGCTAGCGGGAGGAGGCAATGAGCAGTTCTTC. It specifies CASSYKGLAGGGNEQFF.

This chain joins TRBV28 and TRBJ1-5; possible D gene TRBD1, 5 bases. Germline lookup yields CDR1 MDHEN and CDR2 SYDVKM. This CDR3 contains 12 residues. V was shortened by 7 bases and J by 7 bases, with 11 bases between the two germline ends. CDR3 protein: CASKGSGQPQHF. The CDR3 nucleotides are TGTGCCAGCAAGGGGAGTGGACAGCCCCAGCATTTT.

This clone was recorded a few times. This chain connects TRBV27 to TRBJ1-6; D is uncertain. The CDR3 loop spans 16 amino acids. The ends were cut back, 4 bases at V and 10 bases at J, with 20 bases in the middle. Germline loops: CDR1 MNHEY, CDR2 SMNVEV (reference sequence). In DNA, the CDR3 is TGTGCCAGCAGTTCTCCCTTTCAGGTTAAGGCGTCACCCCTCCACTTT. It translates to CASSSPFQVKASPLHF.

The chain couples TRBV7-9 to TRBJ2-7, with TRBD1 matching 7 bases. The ends lost 7 bases at V and 0 bases at J; junction bases unmatched: 3. Germline V gives CDR1 SEHNR, CDR2 FQNEAQ (reference sequence). CDR3 length: 13 residues. The DNA for the CDR3 is TGTGCCAGCATCTCAGGGGGCTCCTACGAGCAGTACTTC. This translates into CASISGGSYEQYF.

The CDR3 DNA reads as TGTGCCAGCAGTCTCTCTACAGGGGGCGGATCACCCCTCCACTTT. Translating gives CASSLSTGGGSPLHF. This rearrangement joins TRBV28 to TRBJ1-6; 9 positions agree with TRBD1. The CDR3 totals 15 residues. Trimming took 5 bases from V and 10 from J; bases not matched to a gene: 9. Germline V gene data show CDR1 as MDHEN and CDR2 as SYDVKM.

The CDR3 loop reads CSAVVNTEAFF. The CDR3 nucleotides are TGCAGTGCCGTCGTGAACACTGAAGCTTTCTTT. The chain couples TRBV20-1 to TRBJ1-1; unclear D gene. Trimming stripped 6 bases from V and 0 bases from J, with 5 bases between. Germline CDR1 and CDR2: DFQATT and SNEGSKA (reference sequence). The CDR3 consists of 11 residues.

This clone was observed a few times. The chain couples TRBV14 to TRBJ2-3; the D gene could be TRBD1 or TRBD2 (6 bases each). The CDR3 spans 15 residues. V was shortened by 1 base and J by 1 base, with 9 bases between the two germline ends. CDR1 SGHDN and CDR2 FVKESK come from the germline V gene. The CDR3 reads CASSQAGARTDTQYF. CDR3 DNA: TGTGCCAGCAGCCAAGCGGGGGCCCGCACAGATACGCAGTATTTT.

This chain uses TRBV4-3 with TRBJ1-4; D might be TRBD1 (5 bases). This CDR3 is built from 15 residues. V was shortened by 4 bases and J by 0 bases, with 9 bases between the two germline ends. CDR1 and CDR2 (germline): LGHNA, YSLEER. The CDR3 protein is CASSPGGATNEKLFF. CDR3 nucleotides: TGCGCCAGCAGCCCCGGGGGTGCAACTAATGAAAAACTGTTTTTT.

CDR3 loop: CAISDRENQPQHF. DNA of the CDR3: TGTGCCATCAGTGACAGGGAAAATCAGCCCCAGCATTTT. The V call is TRBV10-3, the J call TRBJ1-5; maybe TRBD1 (5 bases). The germline V and J ends were trimmed by 3 bases and 4 bases, with 7 bases remaining between them. This CDR3 is built from 13 residues. Germline CDR1 reads ENHRY; CDR2 reads SYGVKD.